These 15 T cell receptor beta chains share one sample of origin, sequenced in a study of identical twins. In TCRdb, the 5' RACE reads were re-called with MiXCR into one record per CDR3 protein. The table has about 890,000 distinct CDR3 sequences, about 12% seen once; the top ten hold roughly 1.5%. The same data also contributed to another study, on yellow fever vaccine responses in identical twins.

The material sequenced was PBMCs. All receptors derive from a woman between 18 and 30 years old in good health.

This clonotype was observed a handful of times. V usage is TRBV5-1 and J usage is TRBJ2-2, with D possibly matching TRBD2 (5 bases). V gave up 2 bases and J gave up 3 bases, with 11 bases separating them. CDR3 length: 15 amino acids. Looked up from germline, CDR1 is SGHRS and CDR2 is YFSETQ. CDR3 sequence reads: CASSLTGRDTGELFF. The CDR3 DNA reads TGCGCCAGCAGCTTAACGGGAAGGGACACCGGGGAGCTGTTTTTT.

There are many counts of this clonotype. This chain links TRBV5-1 with TRBJ2-1; possibly TRBD1 for D (6 bases). Trimming cost V 0 bases and J 7 bases, with 14 bases left between them. This CDR3 has 15 residues. Germline CDR1 is SGHRS and CDR2 is YFSETQ. The CDR3 reads CASSLAKVGGNEQFF. The CDR3 DNA reads TGCGCCAGCAGCTTGGCCAAGGTAGGGGGAAATGAGCAGTTCTTC.

Ten or more counts support this clonotype. V usage is TRBV29-1 and J usage is TRBJ2-1, with 7 bases aligning to TRBD2. The CDR3 is 13 residues long. The germline V gene encodes CDR1 SQVTM and CDR2 ANQGSEA. V gave up 6 bases and J gave up 4 bases; unmatched junction bases: 6. CDR3 bases: TGCAGCGTACCTAGCGGAGCTTACAATGAGCAGTTCTTC. The encoded protein is CSVPSGAYNEQFF.

This clonotype appeared many times. The chain uses TRBV12-3 or TRBV12-4 and TRBJ1-3; D gene uncertain. Trimming took 3 bases from V and 3 from J, leaving 12 bases between them. The CDR3 extends over 15 amino acids. Written as DNA, the CDR3 is TGTGCCAGCAGTTTCGGGATGGGGATTGGAAACACCATATATTTT. It translates to CASSFGMGIGNTIYF.

J is TRBJ2-1 and V is TRBV20-1; 7 bases match TRBD2. The trim removed 6 bases at V and 4 bases at J, leaving 15 bases unmatched. This CDR3 is 16 amino acids long. Germline V CDR1 and CDR2: DFQATT, SNEGSKA (reference sequence). The CDR3 sequence: CSATGGGSSEYNEQFF. DNA for the CDR3: TGCAGTGCAACAGGTGGCGGGAGCTCAGAGTACAATGAGCAGTTCTTC.

The rearrangement joins TRBV3-1 to TRBJ2-7; D remains unclear. V was trimmed by 1 base and J by 1 base, leaving 14 bases between them. CDR1 is LGHDT and CDR2 is YNNKEL in the germline V gene (reference sequence). The CDR3 has 16 residues. The DNA of the CDR3 is TGTGCCAGCAGCCAAGGGTGGGGTCTGTTATCCTACGAGCAGTACTTC. Amino acid sequence: CASSQGWGLLSYEQYF.

This chain connects TRBV12-3 or TRBV12-4 to TRBJ1-2, with D uncertain. V was cut by 6 bases and J by 8 bases, with 19 bases left in between. The CDR3 runs to 14 residues. CDR3 bases: TGTGCCAGCAGCCCAGACATCGGGGTCTGGGGCTACACCTTC. Its protein is CASSPDIGVWGYTF.

This chain uses TRBV7-7 with TRBJ2-5; D is possibly TRBD1 (6 bases). The V gene lost 0 bases and the J gene lost 0 bases, with 11 bases spanning the gap. CDR1 is SSHAT, CDR2 FNYEAQ, per germline (reference sequence). The CDR3 runs 16 residues. In DNA form, the CDR3 reads TGTGCCAGCAGCTTAGCGTGGACAGCGTACCAAGAGACCCAGTACTTC. Translation: CASSLAWTAYQETQYF.

The chain links TRBV5-1 to TRBJ2-5; D is unresolved. Trimming took off 4 bases at V and 2 bases at J, with 9 bases between the two ends. CDR3 length equals 13 residues. Germline V gene sequence: CDR1 SGHRS, CDR2 YFSETQ. As DNA, the CDR3 is TGCGCCAGCAGCCCCGGGTGGCAAGAGACCCAGTACTTC. This encodes CASSPGWQETQYF.

This clonotype appeared a few times. CDR3 coding DNA: TGTGCCAGCAGCTTGGAGCCAACCCCGGGCACTGAAGCTTTCTTT. Translation gives CASSLEPTPGTEAFF. The chain couples TRBV5-5 to TRBJ1-1; D gene ambiguous. The CDR3 is 15 amino acids. The ends were cut back, 0 bases at V and 4 bases at J, with 13 bases in the middle. CDR1 is SGHKS, CDR2 YYEKEE, per germline (reference sequence).

A few counts support this clonotype. J is TRBJ2-3 and V is TRBV9; D may be TRBD2 (5 bases). Germline CDR1 SGDLS, CDR2 YYNGEE. V gave up 4 bases and J gave up 4 bases, with 16 bases separating them. This CDR3 contains 15 residues. The CDR3 DNA reads as TGTGCCAGCAGCACCGAGGGTCTAGTTTCAGATACGCAGTATTTT. It specifies CASSTEGLVSDTQYF. The full variable domain, in which reference TRBV9 and TRBJ2-3 provide the parts outside the CDR3, is DSGVTQTPKHLITATGQRVTLRCSPRSGDLSVYWYQQSLDQGLQFLIQYYNGEERAKGNILERFSAQQFPDLHSELNLSSLELGDSALYFCASSTEGLVSDTQYFGPGTRLTVL.

The chain couples TRBV5-6 to TRBJ2-5; D ambiguous. V was cut by 0 bases and J by 4 bases, with 13 bases left in between. Germline V gene lookup returns CDR1 SGHDT and CDR2 YYEEEE. The CDR3 runs to 15 residues. CDR3 protein: CASSLDPVRRETQYF. The CDR3 bases are TGTGCCAGCAGCTTGGACCCCGTACGGAGAGAGACCCAGTACTTC.

In nucleotides, the CDR3 is TGTGCCAGCATTCGGGGGGACAATGAGCAGTTCTTC. This codes for CASIRGDNEQFF. The chain uses TRBV27 and TRBJ2-1; 7 nucleotides align to TRBD2. The CDR3 is 12 amino acids. Germline trimming cut 7 bases from V and 5 bases from J; bases unmatched to any gene: 2. Per the germline V gene, CDR1 is MNHEY and CDR2 is SMNVEV (reference sequence).

The chain carries TRBV12-3 or TRBV12-4 and TRBJ1-2, with a tentative D call TRBD1 (5 bases). CDR3 length equals 15 residues. V lost 5 bases and J lost 0, with 13 bases in between. This CDR3 is CASSPTGGANYGYTF. The CDR3, as DNA: TGTGCCAGCAGTCCCACAGGAGGGGCTAACTATGGCTACACCTTC.

The V call is TRBV20-1, the J call TRBJ2-2, with D unclear. The CDR3 contains 16 residues. From germline, CDR1 is DFQATT and CDR2 SNEGSKA (reference sequence). The germline V and J ends were trimmed by 1 base and 0 bases, with 12 bases remaining between them. Here the CDR3 reads CSARGPALANTGELFF. The CDR3 DNA is TGCAGTGCTAGAGGACCGGCTTTAGCGAACACCGGGGAGCTGTTTTTT.